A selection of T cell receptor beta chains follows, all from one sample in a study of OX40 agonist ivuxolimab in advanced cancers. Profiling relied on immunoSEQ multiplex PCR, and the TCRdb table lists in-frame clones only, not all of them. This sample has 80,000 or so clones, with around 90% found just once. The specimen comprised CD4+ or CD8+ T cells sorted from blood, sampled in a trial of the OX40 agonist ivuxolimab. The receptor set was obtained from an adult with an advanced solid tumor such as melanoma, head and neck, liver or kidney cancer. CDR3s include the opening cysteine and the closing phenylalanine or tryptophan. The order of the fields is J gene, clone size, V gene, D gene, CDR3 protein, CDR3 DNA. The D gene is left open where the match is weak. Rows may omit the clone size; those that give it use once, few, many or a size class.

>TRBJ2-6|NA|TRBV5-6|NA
CASSLDSGSWANVLTF
TGTGCCAGCAGCTTGGATTCCGGGAGCTGGGCCAACGTCCTGACTTTC
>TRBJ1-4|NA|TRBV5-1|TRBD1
CASSPGQGVWEKLFF
TGCGCCAGCAGCCCCGGACAGGGGGTGTGGGAAAAACTGTTTTTT
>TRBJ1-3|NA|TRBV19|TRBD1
CASGTGGSGNTIYF
TGTGCCAGTGGGACAGGGGGTTCTGGAAACACCATATATTTT
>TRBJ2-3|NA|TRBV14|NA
CASSLTDTQYF
TGTGCCAGCAGCCTCACAGATACGCAGTATTTT
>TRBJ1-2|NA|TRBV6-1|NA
CASSRTGLNYGYTF
TGTGCCAGCAGTAGAACGGGCCTTAACTATGGCTACACCTTC
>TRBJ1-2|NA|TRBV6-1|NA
CASSEPLRSYGYTF
TGTGCCAGCAGTGAACCCCTCAGAAGCTATGGCTACACCTTC
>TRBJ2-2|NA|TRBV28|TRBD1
CASSQGAIDTGELFF
TGTGCCAGCAGTCAGGGGGCGATCGATACCGGGGAGCTGTTTTTT
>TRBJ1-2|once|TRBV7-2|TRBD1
CASRTGTGYGYTF
TGTGCCAGCAGAACCGGGACAGGCTACGGCTACACCTTC
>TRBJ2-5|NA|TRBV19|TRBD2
CASSIDRGGYETQYF
TGTGCCAGTAGTATAGATCGCGGGGGGTACGAGACCCAGTACTTC
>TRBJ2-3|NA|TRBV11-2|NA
CASSLGTGTDTQYF
TGTGCCAGCAGCTTAGGGACCGGCACAGATACGCAGTATTTT
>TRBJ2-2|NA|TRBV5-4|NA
CASSLRRTGRDTGELFF
TGTGCCAGCAGCTTGCGCCGGACAGGGAGGGACACCGGGGAGCTGTTTTTT
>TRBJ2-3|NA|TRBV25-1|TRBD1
CASSDPRGTDTQYF
TGTGCCAGCAGTGATCCCAGGGGGACAGATACGCAGTATTTT
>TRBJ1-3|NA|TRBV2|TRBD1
CASSEALGGLGNTIYF
TGTGCCAGCAGTGAAGCGTTAGGGGGCCTTGGAAACACCATATATTTT
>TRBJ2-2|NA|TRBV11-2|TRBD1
CASSRDRGLGGELFF
TGTGCCAGCAGTCGCGATAGGGGGCTTGGCGGGGAGCTGTTTTTT
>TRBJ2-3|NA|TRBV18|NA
CASSPSGVTDTQYF
TGTGCCAGCTCACCATCTGGGGTCACAGATACGCAGTATTTT
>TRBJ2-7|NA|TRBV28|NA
CASSTPAGTGLYEQYF
TGTGCCAGCAGTACCCCAGCCGGGACCGGATTATACGAGCAGTACTTC
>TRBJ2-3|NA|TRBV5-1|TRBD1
CASSPIERTGLSYTQYF
TGCGCCAGCAGCCCCATAGAAAGGACAGGATTATCGTATACGCAGTATTTT
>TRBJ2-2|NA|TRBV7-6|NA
CASSSRPPETLGELFF
TGTGCCAGCAGCTCCCGACCCCCGGAGACTCTGGGGGAGCTGTTTTTT
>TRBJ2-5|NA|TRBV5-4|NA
CASSFVGRRGQETQYF
TGTGCCAGCAGCTTCGTAGGTCGAAGGGGGCAAGAGACCCAGTACTTC
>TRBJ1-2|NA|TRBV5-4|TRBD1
CASSSYLPGQGAGGYTF
TGTGCCAGCAGCTCCTACCTCCCGGGACAGGGGGCGGGTGGCTACACCTTC
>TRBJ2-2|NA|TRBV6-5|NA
CASSNLQPNTGELFF
TGTGCCAGCAGCAACCTCCAGCCGAACACCGGGGAGCTGTTTTTT
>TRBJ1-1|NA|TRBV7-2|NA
CASSLVTSVNTEAFF
TGTGCCAGCAGCTTAGTGACATCGGTGAACACTGAAGCTTTCTTT
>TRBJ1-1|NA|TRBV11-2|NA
CASSPRSGTLGTEAFF
TGTGCCAGCAGCCCTAGATCGGGGACGCTAGGCACTGAAGCTTTCTTT
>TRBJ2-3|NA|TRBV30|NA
CAWSVRGGYTDTQYF
TGTGCCTGGAGTGTGAGGGGGGGTTACACAGATACGCAGTATTTT
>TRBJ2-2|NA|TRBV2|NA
CASSEGFGRKGGELFF
TGTGCCAGCAGTGAGGGGTTTGGGAGGAAAGGCGGGGAGCTGTTTTTT
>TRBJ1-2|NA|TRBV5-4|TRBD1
CASSQGQKYGYTF
TGTGCCAGCAGCCAGGGACAGAAATATGGCTACACCTTC
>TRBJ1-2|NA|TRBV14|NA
CASSPGFRYGYTF
TGTGCCAGCAGCCCGGGTTTCCGCTATGGCTACACCTTC
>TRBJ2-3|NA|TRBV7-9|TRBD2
CASSSGLAHDF
TGTGCCAGCAGCTCCGGACTAGCCCATGATTTT
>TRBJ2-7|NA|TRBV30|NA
CAWSVPKFGGYEQYF
TGTGCCTGGAGTGTACCAAAGTTTGGAGGCTACGAGCAGTACTTC
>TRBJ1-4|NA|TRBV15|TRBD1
CATSRDTGGSRANEKLFF
TGTGCCACCAGCAGAGATACAGGGGGCAGCAGGGCTAATGAAAAACTGTTTTTT
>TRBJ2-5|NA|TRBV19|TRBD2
CASMELAGGRETQYF
TGTGCCAGTATGGAACTAGCGGGAGGGCGAGAGACCCAGTACTTC
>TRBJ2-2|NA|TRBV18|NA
CASSPQGELTRAGELFF
TGTGCCAGCTCACCTCAGGGCGAATTGACGAGGGCCGGGGAGCTGTTTTTT
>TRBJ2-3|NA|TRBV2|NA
CASSLGPGDTQYF
TGTGCCAGCAGTCTCGGACCTGGAGATACGCAGTATTTT
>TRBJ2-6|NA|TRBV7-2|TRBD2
CASSSGSGANVLTF
TGTGCCAGCAGTAGCGGGTCTGGGGCCAACGTCCTGACTTTC
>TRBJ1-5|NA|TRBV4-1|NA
CASSQGVGEGGNQPQHF
TGCGCCAGCAGCCAAGGAGTTGGGGAGGGTGGCAATCAGCCCCAGCATTTT
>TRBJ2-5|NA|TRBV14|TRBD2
CASSQGGGLVEETQYF
TGTGCCAGCAGCCAAGGCGGGGGACTCGTGGAAGAGACCCAGTACTTC
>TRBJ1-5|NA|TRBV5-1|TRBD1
CASSLGTLTGGLQPQHF
TGCGCCAGCAGCTTGGGAACCCTGACAGGGGGCCTTCAGCCCCAGCATTTT
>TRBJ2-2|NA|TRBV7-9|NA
CASSLKGQIELFPELFF
TGTGCCAGCAGCTTAAAAGGTCAGATTGAGCTGTTTCCTGAGCTGTTTTTT
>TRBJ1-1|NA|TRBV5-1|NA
CASSPDGRKTEAFF
TGCGCCAGCAGCCCCGATGGGCGCAAAACTGAAGCTTTCTTT
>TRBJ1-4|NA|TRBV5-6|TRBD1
CASSLGTGTEKLFF
TGTGCCAGCAGCTTAGGGACAGGGACTGAAAAACTGTTTTTT
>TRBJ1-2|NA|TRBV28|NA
CASSAAPGQNYGYTF
TGTGCCAGCAGTGCCGCACCCGGACAGAACTATGGCTACACCTTC
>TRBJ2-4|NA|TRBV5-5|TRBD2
CASSLREGYIQYF
TGTGCCAGCAGCTTGCGGGAGGGGTACATTCAGTACTTC
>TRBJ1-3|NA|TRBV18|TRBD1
CASSPPDRAGNTIYF
TGTGCCAGCTCACCACCGGACAGGGCTGGAAACACCATATATTTT
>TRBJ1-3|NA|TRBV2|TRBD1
CASSKEQGSGNTIYF
TGTGCCAGCAGCAAAGAACAGGGGTCTGGAAACACCATATATTTT
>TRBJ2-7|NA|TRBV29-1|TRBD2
CSVVYYRTSATYEQYF
TGCAGCGTTGTCTATTACCGGACTAGCGCAACCTACGAGCAGTACTTC
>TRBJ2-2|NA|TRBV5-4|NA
CASSKDLMNTGELFF
TGTGCCAGCAGTAAGGACTTGATGAACACCGGGGAGCTGTTTTTT
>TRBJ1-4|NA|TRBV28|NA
CASSLPNEKLFF
TGTGCCAGCAGTTTACCTAATGAAAAACTGTTTTTT
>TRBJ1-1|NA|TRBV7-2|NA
CASSRWGNVGTEAFF
TGTGCCAGCAGCCGGTGGGGGAATGTTGGCACTGAAGCTTTCTTT
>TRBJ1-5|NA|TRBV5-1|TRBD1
CASSPGDRGTYQPQHF
TGCGCCAGCAGCCCGGGTGACAGGGGGACCTATCAGCCCCAGCATTTT
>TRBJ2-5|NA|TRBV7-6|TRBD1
CASSSIDRVQETQYF
TGTGCCAGCAGCTCTATCGACAGGGTCCAAGAGACCCAGTACTTC
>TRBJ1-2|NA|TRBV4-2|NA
CASSQAVGNYGYTF
TGTGCCAGCAGCCAAGCAGTGGGAAACTATGGCTACACCTTC
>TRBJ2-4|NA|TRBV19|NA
CASTPPGTKNIQYF
TGTGCCAGTACCCCTCCGGGCACCAAAAACATTCAGTACTTC
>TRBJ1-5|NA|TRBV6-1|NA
CASSGKVRDYSNQPQHF
TGTGCCAGCAGTGGAAAGGTACGGGACTATAGCAATCAGCCCCAGCATTTT
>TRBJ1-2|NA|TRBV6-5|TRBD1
CASSSPGQGSVGYTF
TGTGCCAGCAGTAGCCCGGGACAGGGGTCGGTTGGCTACACCTTC
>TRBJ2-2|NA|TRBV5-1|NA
CASSSILGGGELFF
TGCGCCAGCAGCTCCATATTAGGGGGAGGGGAGCTGTTTTTT
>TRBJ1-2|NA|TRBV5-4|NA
CASSPRDTYYGYTF
TGTGCCAGCAGCCCTCGGGACACCTACTATGGCTACACCTTC
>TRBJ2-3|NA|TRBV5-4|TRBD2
CASSLAGGDTQYF
TGTGCCAGCAGCTTGGCGGGAGGAGATACGCAGTATTTT
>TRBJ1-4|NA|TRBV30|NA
CAWNLGGSSLEATNEKLFF
TGTGCCTGGAACTTGGGGGGCAGCTCTTTGGAGGCAACTAATGAAAAACTGTTTTTT
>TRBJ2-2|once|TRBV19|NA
CASSPFSSSSLPGGGELFF
TGTGCCAGTAGTCCCTTCAGTTCTAGCAGTCTACCCGGGGGCGGGGAGCTGTTTTTT